The text below deals with one T cell receptor (beta chain). Its antigen is not known. These data originate in a study of early T cells in non-severe SARS-CoV-2 infection. For the study at large: Sequenced material consisted of bulk RNA (from unsorted whole blood), and chains were unpaired.

cDNA molecules, individually, were tagged with unique molecular identifiers. Each CDR3 protein is one row after TCRdb ran MiXCR on the 5' RACE reads. The sample contains approximately 50,000 distinct CDR3 sequences, around 10% of which appear only once. The trim removed 4 bases at V and 6 bases at J, leaving 4 bases unmatched. The CDR3 has 15 residues. Per germline, CDR1 SGDLS and CDR2 YYNGEE. Study-level points and caveats: Matching against VDJdb likely underestimated virus-specific expansions, favoring anti-spike CD8.

The TCR was taken from an adult who was a healthcare worker with PCR-confirmed SARS-CoV-2 infection or an uninfected control (not recorded which). The sequencing input was whole blood. The rearrangement joins TRBV9 to TRBJ2-1, with TRBD2 matching 13 bases. CDR3 nucleotide sequence: TGTGCCAGCAGCCCCTGGACTAGCGGGAGCAATGAGCAGTTCTTC. Encoded protein: CASSPWTSGSNEQFF.